This TCR beta chain was recovered during a study of blood T cell repertoires in COVID-19. Across the whole study: Acute and convalescent COVID-19 samples came from the United States, Italy and Spain.

Germline-derived CDR1 and CDR2 are MGHDK and SYGVNS. V lost 3 bases, J lost 8 bases, and 8 bases stayed unmatched. The CDR3 contains 14 residues. Measured with immunoSEQ multiplex PCR; TCRdb has only the in-frame clones, and not every one. The sample consists of 100,000 to 150,000 clones, approximately 74% of them appearing once. The specimen sequenced was peripheral blood. The chain couples TRBV25-1 to TRBJ1-1; 8 bases line up with TRBD1. This TCR derives from a man in his 60s with acute or convalescent COVID-19. The CDR3 DNA follows: TGTGCCAGCAGTGACCTGATGGACAGGGACGAAGCTTTCTTT. Amino acid sequence: CASSDLMDRDEAFF.